This T cell receptor (beta chain) derives from a study of cytomegalovirus exposure and HLA in healthy donors. Findings and caveats of the study: The classifier reportedly diagnosed cytomegalovirus status with high sensitivity and specificity. First-cohort TCR clusters tended to co-occur in the roughly 130 validation repertoires, a later analysis found.

Generated by immunoSEQ multiplex PCR, the TCRdb table keeps only in-frame clones and is missing some. Of some 40,000 clones listed, about 93% are singletons. V lost 5 bases and J lost 0, with 19 bases in between. From germline, CDR1 is SGHAT and CDR2 FQNNGV. This CDR3 has 17 amino acids. Points on this clone: Its cognate antigen is unknown.

The sample comprised PBMCs. This chain links TRBV11-2 with TRBJ2-5, with D possibly matching TRBD1 (6 bases). This sequence was found in a man aged 18 to 35 in good health and CMV-seronegative. The CDR3 sequence: CASSHLTGLADQETQYF. CDR3 bases: TGTGCCAGCAGCCACCTGACAGGACTCGCAGACCAAGAGACCCAGTACTTC.